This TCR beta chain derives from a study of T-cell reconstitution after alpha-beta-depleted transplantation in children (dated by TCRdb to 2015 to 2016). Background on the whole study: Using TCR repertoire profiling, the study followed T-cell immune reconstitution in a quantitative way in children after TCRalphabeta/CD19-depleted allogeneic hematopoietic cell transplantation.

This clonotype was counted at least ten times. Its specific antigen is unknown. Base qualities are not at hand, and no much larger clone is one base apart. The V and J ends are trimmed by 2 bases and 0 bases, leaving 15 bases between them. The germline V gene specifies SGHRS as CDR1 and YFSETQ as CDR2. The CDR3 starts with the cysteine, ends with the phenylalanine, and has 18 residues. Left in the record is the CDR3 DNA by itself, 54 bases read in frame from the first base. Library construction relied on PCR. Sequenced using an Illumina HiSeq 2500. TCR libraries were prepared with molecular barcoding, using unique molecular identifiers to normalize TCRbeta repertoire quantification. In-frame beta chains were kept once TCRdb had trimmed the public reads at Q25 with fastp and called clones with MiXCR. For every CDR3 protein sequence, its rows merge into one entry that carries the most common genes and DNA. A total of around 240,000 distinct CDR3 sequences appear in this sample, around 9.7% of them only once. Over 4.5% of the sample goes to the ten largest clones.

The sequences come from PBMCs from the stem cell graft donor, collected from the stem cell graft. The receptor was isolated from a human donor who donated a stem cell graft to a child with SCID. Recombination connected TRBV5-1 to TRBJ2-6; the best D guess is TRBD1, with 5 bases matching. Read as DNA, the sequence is TGCGCCAGCAGCTTCGTACGACAGAACTACTCTGGGGCCAACGTCCTGACTTTC. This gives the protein CASSFVRQNYSGANVLTF. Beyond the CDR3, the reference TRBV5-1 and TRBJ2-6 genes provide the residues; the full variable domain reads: KAGVTQTPRYLIKTRGQQVTLSCSPISGHRSVSWYQQTPGQGLQFLFEYFSETQRNKGNFPGRFSGRQFSNSRSEMNVSTLELGDSALYLCASSFVRQNYSGANVLTFGAGSRLTVL.